A selection of T cell receptor beta chains follows, all from one sample in a study of graft-versus-host responses after intestinal transplantation. Repertoires were generated with immunoSEQ multiplex PCR, while TCRdb's copy carries only in-frame clones and drops some. The data hold about 120,000 clones, with approximately 95% observed a single time. Antigen specificity for these receptors is unknown. Sequences were derived from unstimulated CD8+ T cells sorted from spleen or lymph node cells, sampled before intestinal transplant. The receptors shown here come from a human donor who received an intestinal transplant. CDR3s include the opening cysteine and the closing phenylalanine or tryptophan. The order of the fields is clone size, D gene, V gene, J gene, CDR3 DNA, CDR3 protein. A D gene is named only where the DNA matches it firmly. Only some rows state a clone size, as once, few, many or a class for expanded clones.

>few|TRBD1|TRBV6-5|TRBJ1-1
TGTGCCAGCAGTTACCAGGGGGACACTGAAGCTTTCTTT
CASSYQGDTEAFF
>NA|TRBD2|TRBV27|TRBJ2-1
TGTGCCAGCAGTTCCCGACTAGCGGGAGGAGTTGAGCAGTTCTTC
CASSSRLAGGVEQFF
>NA|TRBD2|TRBV4-2|TRBJ2-3
TGTGCCAGCAGCCAAGATGTTTCGGGAGGTAGGGATACGCAGTATTTT
CASSQDVSGGRDTQYF
>NA|TRBD2|TRBV4-1|TRBJ2-7
TGCGCCAGCAGCCATGTAGCGGGAGTGACCTACGAGCAGTACTTC
CASSHVAGVTYEQYF
>NA|NA|TRBV7-3|TRBJ2-5
TGTGCCAGCAGCTTCTTCAAGACAAAAGAGACCCAGTACTTC
CASSFFKTKETQYF
>few|NA|TRBV9|TRBJ1-1
TGTGCCAGCAGCGCCAGAGGGAACAAGAACACTGAAGCTTTCTTT
CASSARGNKNTEAFF
>NA|NA|TRBV4-1|TRBJ2-7
TGCGCCAGCAGCCAAGAATTGAGCAGCTACTACGAGCAGTACTTC
CASSQELSSYYEQYF
>few|TRBD2|TRBV4-1|TRBJ2-2
TGCGCCAGCAGCCGGACTAGCGGGAGGGGCGGGGAGCTGTTTTTT
CASSRTSGRGGELFF
>NA|NA|TRBV7-7|TRBJ2-7
TGTGCTAGCAGCTTGGGTCAGGGGTCGACCTACGAGCAGTACTTC
CASSLGQGSTYEQYF
>NA|NA|TRBV5-5|TRBJ1-1
TGTGCCAGCAGCGCAGGGTGGTTCTTGACTGAAGCTTTCTTT
CASSAGWFLTEAFF
>NA|NA|TRBV7-9|TRBJ2-3
TGTGCCAGCAGCTTCTGGCGGGATAGCACAGATACGCAGTATTTT
CASSFWRDSTDTQYF
>NA|NA|TRBV5-6|TRBJ1-5
TGTGCCAGCAGTTCTACGTGGGAGGCCCAGCATTTT
CASSSTWEAQHF
>NA|TRBD2|TRBV7-3|TRBJ2-1
TGTGCCAGCAGCTTAGAGGGAGGGCTTTACAATGAGCAGTTCTTC
CASSLEGGLYNEQFF
>NA|NA|TRBV2|TRBJ2-5
TGTGCCAGCAGTGAAAACCAAGAGGTAGAGACCCAGTACTTC
CASSENQEVETQYF
>NA|NA|TRBV28|TRBJ1-2
TGTGCCAGCAGGTTGGGGGAAAACTATGGCTACACCTTC
CASRLGENYGYTF
>once|NA|TRBV30|TRBJ1-1
TGTGCCTGGAGTGTAAATGCGGGCACTGAAGCTTTCTTT
CAWSVNAGTEAFF
>NA|NA|TRBV19|TRBJ1-4
TGTGCCAGTAGTATTGGCCGTAATGAAAAACTGTTTTTT
CASSIGRNEKLFF
>NA|NA|TRBV27|TRBJ2-7
TGTGCCAGCAGTCCGGAAGGAAGGGGGAGACGGTACGAGCAGTACTTC
CASSPEGRGRRYEQYF
>NA|NA|TRBV5-6|TRBJ2-7
TGTGCCAGCAGCTTGGCGCAGCGTAGCTCCTACGAGCAGTACTTC
CASSLAQRSSYEQYF
>NA|NA|TRBV4-2|TRBJ1-2
TGTGCCAGCAGCCGAGGAGACGGTGGCTACACCTTC
CASSRGDGGYTF
>NA|NA|TRBV11-2|TRBJ1-2
TGTGCCAGCAGCTTCGGTCCCCGGTATGGCTACACCTTC
CASSFGPRYGYTF
>NA|NA|TRBV13|TRBJ2-5
TGTGCCAGCAGCTTTCCGGGACCTCAGCGGGAGACCCAGTACTTC
CASSFPGPQRETQYF
>NA|NA|TRBV5-1|TRBJ2-5
TGCGCCAGCAGCTTGTATCCGGGGGCGGGTGAGACCCAGTACTTC
CASSLYPGAGETQYF
>NA|NA|TRBV5-6|TRBJ1-1
TGTGCCAGCAGCTATTCAGGAGCTGAAGCTTTCTTT
CASSYSGAEAFF
>NA|NA|TRBV5-6|TRBJ2-2
TGTGCCAGCAGCTTGGCCTTCAAGGACACGAACACCGGGGAGCTGTTTTTT
CASSLAFKDTNTGELFF
>once|TRBD1|TRBV25-1|TRBJ1-2
TGTGCCAGCAGCTCCACAGGGGAAGTGGATGGCTACACCTTC
CASSSTGEVDGYTF
>NA|NA|TRBV7-3|TRBJ2-7
TGTGCCAGCAGCTTAGGAGCGGGCCCCTTTTACGAGCAGTACTTC
CASSLGAGPFYEQYF
>NA|NA|TRBV18|TRBJ1-4
TGTGCCAGCTCAGGAGGAGTAAAACTGTTTTTT
CASSGGVKLFF
>NA|NA|TRBV27|TRBJ2-7
TGTGCCAGTGCGGGCATGGGGTACGAGCAGTACTTC
CASAGMGYEQYF
>NA|TRBD2|TRBV5-6|TRBJ2-7
TGTGCCAGCAGCCCCGGACTAGCGGGAACCTACGAGCAGTACTTC
CASSPGLAGTYEQYF
>NA|NA|TRBV27|TRBJ2-7
TGTGCCAGCAGCCTACGGGGGCAGGGGTACTCCTACGAGCAGTACTTC
CASSLRGQGYSYEQYF
>NA|TRBD2|TRBV7-8|TRBJ2-2
TGTGCCAGCAGCTTAGTATTGGCTAGCGGGAGTTGGATCACCGGGGAGCTGTTTTTT
CASSLVLASGSWITGELFF
>NA|NA|TRBV4-1|TRBJ2-7
TGCGCCAGCAGCCAAGTAGTAGATTCCTACGAGCAGTACTTC
CASSQVVDSYEQYF
>NA|TRBD1|TRBV28|TRBJ2-2
TGTGCCAGCAGTTCTGGACAGGGTCGGACCGGGGAGCTGTTTTTT
CASSSGQGRTGELFF
>NA|NA|TRBV5-8|TRBJ2-7
TGTGCCAGCAGCTTGGCTGCCTTCGGAGGCGAGCAGTACTTC
CASSLAAFGGEQYF
>NA|TRBD2|TRBV5-6|TRBJ2-3
TGTGCCAGCAGCTTGGGAGCGGGAGGCACTACGCAGTATTTT
CASSLGAGGTTQYF
>NA|NA|TRBV10-3|TRBJ2-7
TGTGCCATCAGTGAGTACAGTAGCTCCTACGAGCAGTACTTC
CAISEYSSSYEQYF
>NA|TRBD1|TRBV5-1|TRBJ1-2
TGCGCCAGCAGCTTGGTGGGGGACAGTCATCCCAACTATGGCTACACCTTC
CASSLVGDSHPNYGYTF
>NA|TRBD1|TRBV9|TRBJ1-1
TGTGCCAGCAGCACTGAGGGACAGGGTCTCGCTGAAGCTTTCTTT
CASSTEGQGLAEAFF
>NA|NA|TRBV27|TRBJ2-3
TGTGCCAGCAGTTTACTCCCAGGGGCCCTAGAGGATACGCAGTATTTT
CASSLLPGALEDTQYF
>NA|NA|TRBV9|TRBJ1-1
TGTGCCAGCAGCGCCCCCGACGGGGACACTGAAGCTTTCTTT
CASSAPDGDTEAFF
>NA|TRBD2|TRBV6-4|TRBJ2-3
TGTGCCAGCAGTGAAGCTAGCGGGAGTATCACAGATACGCAGTATTTT
CASSEASGSITDTQYF
>once|NA|TRBV27|TRBJ2-7
TGTGCCAGCAGTTTATCAGGCCAACCCTACGAGCAGTACTTC
CASSLSGQPYEQYF
>NA|NA|TRBV15|TRBJ1-1
TGTGCCACCAGCAGAGGCAGGGTAGTAGTCACTGAAGCTTTCTTT
CATSRGRVVVTEAFF